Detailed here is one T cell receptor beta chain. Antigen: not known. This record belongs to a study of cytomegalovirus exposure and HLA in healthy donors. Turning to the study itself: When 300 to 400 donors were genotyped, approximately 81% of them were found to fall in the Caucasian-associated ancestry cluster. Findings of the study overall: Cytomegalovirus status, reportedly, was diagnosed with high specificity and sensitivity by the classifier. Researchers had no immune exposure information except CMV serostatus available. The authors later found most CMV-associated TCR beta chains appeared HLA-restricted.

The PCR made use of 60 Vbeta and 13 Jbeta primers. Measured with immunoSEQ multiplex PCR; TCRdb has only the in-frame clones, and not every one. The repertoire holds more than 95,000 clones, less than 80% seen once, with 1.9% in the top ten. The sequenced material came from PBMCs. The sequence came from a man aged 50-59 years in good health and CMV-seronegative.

The CDR3 region is CASSYSIGDRGYEQYF. DNA of the CDR3: TGTGCCAGCAGTTACTCGATTGGCGACAGGGGCTACGAGCAGTACTTC. The chain couples TRBV6-5 to TRBJ2-7; 8 bases agree with TRBD1. From germline, CDR1 is MNHEY and CDR2 SVGAGI. The V segment lost 0 bases and the J segment 3 bases; nucleotides outside the gene matches: 7. This CDR3 spans 16 amino acids.